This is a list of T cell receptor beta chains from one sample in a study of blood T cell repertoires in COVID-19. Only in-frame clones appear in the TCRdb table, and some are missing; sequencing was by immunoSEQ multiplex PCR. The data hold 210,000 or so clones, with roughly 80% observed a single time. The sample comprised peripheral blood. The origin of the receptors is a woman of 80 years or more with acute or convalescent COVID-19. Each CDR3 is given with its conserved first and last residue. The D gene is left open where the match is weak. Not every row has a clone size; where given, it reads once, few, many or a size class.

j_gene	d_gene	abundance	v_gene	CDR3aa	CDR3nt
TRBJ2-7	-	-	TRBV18	CASSPTFDSYEQYF	TGTGCCAGCTCACCAACCTTTGACAGCTACGAGCAGTACTTC
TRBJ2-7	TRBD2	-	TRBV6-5	CASSRGGRAGYEQYF	TGTGCCAGCAGTCGCGGGGGTCGCGCGGGGTACGAGCAGTACTTC
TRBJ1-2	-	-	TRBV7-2	CASSLATQIYGYTF	TGTGCCAGCAGCTTAGCGACTCAGATCTATGGCTACACCTTC
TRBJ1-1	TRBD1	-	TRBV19	CASSGTGGFTEAFF	TGTGCCAGTAGTGGGACAGGGGGCTTCACTGAAGCTTTCTTT
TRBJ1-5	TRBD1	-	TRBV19	CASSEGGPQPQHF	TGTGCCAGTAGTGAAGGGGGCCCCCAGCCCCAGCATTTT
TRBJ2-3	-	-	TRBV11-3	CASSLGHRDTQYF	TGTGCCAGCAGCTTAGGACATCGGGATACGCAGTATTTT
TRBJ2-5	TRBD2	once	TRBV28	CASSSWTSGRGVETQYF	TGTGCCAGCAGTTCATGGACTAGCGGGAGGGGGGTAGAGACCCAGTACTTC
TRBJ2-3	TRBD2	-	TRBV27	CASRLAGGLDTQYF	TGTGCCAGCAGACTAGCGGGAGGCCTAGATACGCAGTATTTT
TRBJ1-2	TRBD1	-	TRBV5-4	CASSSAGTATYGYTF	TGTGCCAGCAGCTCCGCCGGGACAGCGACCTATGGCTACACCTTC
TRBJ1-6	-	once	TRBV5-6	CASSLFWTVGSPLHF	TGTGCCAGCAGCTTATTTTGGACAGTGGGATCACCCCTCCACTTT
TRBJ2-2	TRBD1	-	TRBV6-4	CASSEDRGAGELFF	TGTGCCAGCAGTGAGGACAGGGGGGCCGGGGAGCTGTTTTTT
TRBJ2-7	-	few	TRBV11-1	CASSTRGISYEQYF	TGTGCCAGCAGCACTCGGGGAATATCCTACGAGCAGTACTTC
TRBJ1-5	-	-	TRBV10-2	CASSPEGRQPQHF	TGCGCCAGCAGTCCGGAGGGAAGACAGCCCCAGCATTTT
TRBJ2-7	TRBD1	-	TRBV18	CASSPVGTGDEQYF	TGTGCCAGCTCACCCGTAGGGACAGGGGACGAGCAGTACTTC
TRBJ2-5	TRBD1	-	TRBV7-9	CASSPPGQINQETQYF	TGTGCCAGCAGCCCACCGGGACAGATTAACCAAGAGACCCAGTACTTC
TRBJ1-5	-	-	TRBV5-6	CASSLGREDQPQHF	TGTGCCAGCAGCCTCGGACGGGAAGATCAGCCCCAGCATTTT
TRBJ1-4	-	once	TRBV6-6	CASSYRQGATNEKLFF	TGTGCCAGCAGTTACAGGCAGGGTGCAACTAATGAAAAACTGTTTTTT
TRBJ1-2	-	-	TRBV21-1	CAGNSGPSRVFGYTF	TGTGCCGGTAATTCCGGTCCGTCCAGGGTATTTGGCTACACCTTC
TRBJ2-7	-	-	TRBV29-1	CSVQRSYEQYF	TGCAGCGTTCAAAGGAGCTACGAGCAGTACTTC
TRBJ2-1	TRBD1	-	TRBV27	CASSSYRGEQFF	TGTGCCAGCAGTTCATACAGGGGTGAGCAGTTCTTC
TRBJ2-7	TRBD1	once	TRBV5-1	CASSLGGQGAYEQYF	TGCGCCAGCAGCTTAGGGGGACAGGGGGCTTACGAGCAGTACTTC
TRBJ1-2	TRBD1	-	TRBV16	CASSQSTGNYGYTF	TGTGCCAGCAGCCAATCGACAGGGAACTATGGCTACACCTTC
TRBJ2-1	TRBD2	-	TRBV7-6	CASTQRSSGVNEQFF	TGTGCCAGCACCCAAAGGAGTAGCGGGGTTAATGAGCAGTTCTTC
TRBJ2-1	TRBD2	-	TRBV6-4	CASSEISGRRGDEQFF	TGTGCCAGCAGTGAGATTAGCGGGAGACGGGGCGATGAGCAGTTCTTC
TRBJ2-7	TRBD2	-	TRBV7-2	CASSFGSGGVYEQYF	TGTGCCAGCAGCTTTGGCAGCGGGGGGGTCTACGAGCAGTACTTC
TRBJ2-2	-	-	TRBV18	CASSPRDSTGELFF	TGTGCCAGCTCACCACGGGACTCCACCGGGGAGCTGTTTTTT
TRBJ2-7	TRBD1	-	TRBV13	CASSWGQVSYEQYF	TGTGCCAGCAGCTGGGGACAGGTCTCCTACGAGCAGTACTTC
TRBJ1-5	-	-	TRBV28	CASRPILGRDYSNQPQHF	TGTGCCAGCAGACCAATATTGGGGAGGGACTATAGCAATCAGCCCCAGCATTTT
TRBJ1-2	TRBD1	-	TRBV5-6	CASSPDRLSYGYTF	TGTGCCAGCAGCCCGGACAGGTTGTCTTATGGCTACACCTTC
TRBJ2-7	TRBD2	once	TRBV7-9	CASSLAGRSSYEQYF	TGTGCCAGCAGCCTAGCGGGGAGGAGCTCCTACGAGCAGTACTTC
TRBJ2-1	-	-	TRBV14	CASSQEGEGEQFF	TGTGCCAGCAGCCAAGAAGGAGAAGGCGAGCAGTTCTTC
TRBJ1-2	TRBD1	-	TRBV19	CASSARGRSDGYTF	TGTGCCAGTAGTGCAAGGGGGCGGTCGGATGGCTACACCTTC
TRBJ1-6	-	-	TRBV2	CASSEVAGGSYNSPLHF	TGTGCCAGCAGTGAAGTCGCGGGTGGTTCCTATAATTCACCCCTCCACTTT
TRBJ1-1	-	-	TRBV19	CASSTSNRNTEAFF	TGTGCCAGTAGTACCTCAAACAGGAACACTGAAGCTTTCTTT
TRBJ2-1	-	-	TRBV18	CASSPRSEGFNEQFF	TGTGCCAGCTCACCACGCTCTGAGGGATTCAATGAGCAGTTCTTC
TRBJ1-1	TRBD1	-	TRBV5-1	CASSGTGYVGDTEAFF	TGCGCCAGCAGCGGGACAGGATACGTAGGGGACACTGAAGCTTTCTTT
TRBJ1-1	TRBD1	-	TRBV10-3	CAISEPGAGGRTEAFF	TGTGCCATCAGTGAACCCGGTGCAGGGGGCCGTACTGAAGCTTTCTTT
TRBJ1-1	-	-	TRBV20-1	CNGHRNTEAFF	TGCAACGGACATAGGAACACTGAAGCTTTCTTT
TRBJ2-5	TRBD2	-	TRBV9	CASSQGTSGGAQETQYF	TGTGCCAGCAGCCAAGGGACTAGCGGGGGCGCCCAAGAGACCCAGTACTTC
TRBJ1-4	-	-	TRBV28	CASSPQGTNEKLFF	TGTGCCAGCAGTCCACAGGGAACTAATGAAAAACTGTTTTTT
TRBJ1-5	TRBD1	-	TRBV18	CASSPPNSQPGQSNQPQHF	TGTGCCAGCTCACCACCGAATAGCCAACCGGGACAGAGCAATCAGCCCCAGCATTTT
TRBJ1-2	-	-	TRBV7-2	CASSFTNYGYTF	TGTGCCAGCAGCTTCACTAACTATGGCTACACCTTC
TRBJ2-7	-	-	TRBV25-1	CASGTLRSEQYF	TGTGCCAGCGGCACCCTCCGTTCCGAGCAGTACTTC
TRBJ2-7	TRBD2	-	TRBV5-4	CASSLSGGGAGWGSYEQYF	TGTGCCAGCAGCTTGTCCGGCGGGGGGGCCGGTTGGGGCTCCTACGAGCAGTACTTC
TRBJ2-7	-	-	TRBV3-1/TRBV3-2	CASSLTGTYEQYF	TGTGCCAGCAGCCTAACAGGTACCTACGAGCAGTACTTC
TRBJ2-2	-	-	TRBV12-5	CASGLDSDAGELFF	TGTGCTAGTGGTTTAGATAGCGATGCCGGGGAGCTGTTTTTT
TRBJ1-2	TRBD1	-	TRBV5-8	CASSTGQGGLGHGYTF	TGTGCCAGCAGCACCGGACAGGGAGGTTTGGGCCATGGCTACACCTTC
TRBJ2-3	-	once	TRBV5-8	CASSRETLNTQYF	TGTGCCAGCAGCCGGGAAACATTAAATACGCAGTATTTT
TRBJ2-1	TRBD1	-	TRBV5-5	CASSWGQGAYNEQFF	TGTGCCAGCAGCTGGGGACAGGGGGCCTACAATGAGCAGTTCTTC
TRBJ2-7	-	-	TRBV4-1	CASSQVRSRAGLYEQYF	TGCGCCAGCAGCCAAGTTCGCTCCCGCGCGGGACTCTACGAGCAGTACTTC
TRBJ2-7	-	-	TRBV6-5	CASSPSRGSYEQYF	TGTGCCAGCAGTCCTAGCAGGGGATCCTACGAGCAGTACTTC
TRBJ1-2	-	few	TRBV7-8	CASSTRTEGYTF	TGTGCCAGCAGCACCCGGACAGAAGGCTACACCTTC
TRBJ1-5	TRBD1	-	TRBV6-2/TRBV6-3	CASSSGGTGGNQPQHF	TGTGCCAGCAGTTCGGGGGGGACAGGGGGGAATCAGCCCCAGCATTTT